The next 29 T cell receptor beta chains were all read from a single sample in a study of T-cell reconstitution after alpha-beta-depleted transplantation in children. Preparation of the TCRbeta library was carried out with unique molecular identifiers. From the PCR reads, TCRdb called clonotypes with MiXCR, one entry per CDR3 protein. The table lists more than 120,000 distinct CDR3 sequences, around 9% of them singletons. The sample here was PBMCs, mostly from graft donor cells, taken 180 days after TCRalphabeta/CD19-depleted stem cell transplant. The receptor source for this set is a female patient aged 2 to 10 who had a stem cell transplant for congenital amegakaryocytic thrombocytopenia, so the T cells may come from the graft donor.

Ten or more counts support this clonotype. The chain recombines TRBV30 with TRBJ2-3; D call uncertain. Germline CDR1 is GTSNPN and CDR2 is SVGIG (reference sequence). The CDR3 contains 12 residues. Trimming took off 5 bases at V and 0 bases at J, with 6 bases between the two ends. The CDR3 spells CAWAASTDTQYF. CDR3 DNA: TGTGCCTGGGCGGCTAGCACAGATACGCAGTATTTT.

This chain links TRBV19 with TRBJ1-2, with 12 bases fitting TRBD1. Per germline, CDR1 LNHDA and CDR2 SQIVND (reference sequence). The junction had 6 bases not matched to a gene; V was cut back by 7 bases and J by 3 bases. This CDR3 region has 15 residues. CDR3 sequence (DNA): TGTGCCAGTACCCGGGACAGGGGGCAATACTATGGCTACACCTTC. It is translated as CASTRDRGQYYGYTF.

This clonotype was counted ten times or more. In DNA form, the CDR3 reads TGTGCCAGCTGCCATATAGCCAACACCGGGGAGCTGTTTTTT. Its translation: CASCHIANTGELFF. The chain joins TRBV7-9 to TRBJ2-2; no clear D. Germline assignment: CDR1 SEHNR and CDR2 FQNEAQ (reference sequence). The CDR3 runs to 14 residues. Trimming took off 8 bases at V and 2 bases at J, with 12 bases between the two ends.

This clonotype was picked up many times. The CDR3 DNA follows: TGTGCCAGCAGTTACTTTGGCCCGGGACCACCCACTCTGACGGAATACGAGCAGTACTTC. Protein product: CASSYFGPGPPTLTEYEQYF. The V and J genes are TRBV6-2 or TRBV6-3 and TRBJ2-7; possibly TRBD1 or TRBD2 for D (5 bases each). Trimming shortened V by 1 base and J by 4 bases, and 29 bases separated the two germline ends. The CDR3 is 20 residues long. The germline V gene encodes CDR1 MNHEY and CDR2 SVGEGT.

The rearrangement links TRBV18 to TRBJ2-1, with D perhaps TRBD1 or TRBD2 (5 bases each). This CDR3 contains 18 residues. The ends were cut back, 4 bases at V and 0 bases at J, with 19 bases in the middle. CDR1 is KGHSH and CDR2 is LQKENI in the germline V gene. The CDR3 loop is CASSLTFLGTSSYNEQFF. The DNA for the CDR3 is TGTGCCAGCTCACTGACCTTTCTCGGGACGAGCTCCTACAATGAGCAGTTCTTC.

This clonotype was seen more than once but under ten times. At one end, the junction sequence differs from germline, possibly due to a read error. The J gene is TRBJ2-7, the V gene TRBV12-3 or TRBV12-4; 10 bases are shared with TRBD1. There are 14 residues in the CDR3. This chain's CDR3 is CASSSTGGRSQQYF. In DNA form, the CDR3 reads TGTGCCAGTAGTTCGACAGGGGGCCGGTCCCAGCAGTACTTC.

The chain joins TRBV5-1 to TRBJ2-7; D might be TRBD2 (5 bases). Between the trimmed V and J ends, which lost 5 bases and 9 bases, there was a span of 15 bases. CDR3 size: 12 residues. The germline CDR1 and CDR2 sequences are SGHRS and YFSETQ. The chain's CDR3 is CASRHSEGGQYF. CDR3 in DNA: TGCGCCAGCAGACACAGCGAAGGAGGGCAGTACTTC.

This clonotype was picked up a small number of times. V gene TRBV7-9 combines with J gene TRBJ1-1, with D maybe TRBD1 (5 bases). Germline V gives CDR1 SEHNR, CDR2 FQNEAQ (reference sequence). The CDR3 loop spans 15 amino acids. Trimming removed 5 bases from V and 13 bases from J, with 26 bases in between. CDR3 loop: CASSASGRDPHRGFF. CDR3 DNA: TGTGCCAGCAGCGCCTCAGGGCGAGATCCCCACCGGGGTTTCTTT.

V and J are TRBV20-1 and TRBJ1-2, with 7 bases that match TRBD1. The CDR3 totals 12 residues. V lost 1 base, J lost 7 bases, and 3 bases stayed unmatched. Germline CDR1 is DFQATT and CDR2 is SNEGSKA (reference sequence). CDR3 region: CSARVQGPGYTF. In DNA, the CDR3 is TGCAGTGCTAGAGTACAGGGGCCTGGCTACACCTTC.

The chain carries TRBV4-1 and TRBJ1-6, with TRBD1 matching 8 bases. Looked up from germline, CDR1 is MGHRA and CDR2 is YSYEKL. The CDR3 has 15 residues. V gave up 4 bases and J gave up 9 bases; unmatched junction bases: 8. The CDR3 sequence is CASSRLGTGRSPLHF. DNA of the CDR3: TGCGCCAGCAGCCGCCTCGGGACAGGTCGTTCACCCCTCCACTTT.

In this sample, this clonotype turned up many times. V and J are TRBV29-1 and TRBJ2-7, with 7 bases lining up with TRBD2. The CDR3 contains 13 residues. Germline loops: CDR1 SQVTM, CDR2 ANQGSEA. V lost 5 bases to trimming and J lost 6 bases; unmatched junction nucleotides: 10. The CDR3 is CSVFGGGGSEQYF. The CDR3 DNA follows: TGCAGCGTTTTCGGAGGCGGGGGAAGCGAGCAGTACTTC.

The sample holds many counts of this clonotype. The rearrangement links TRBV5-6 to TRBJ2-1, with 9 nucleotides matching TRBD2. Germline V gives CDR1 SGHDT, CDR2 YYEEEE. V trimming: 2 bases; J trimming: 5 bases; junction bases outside the gene matches: 5. The CDR3 is 15 residues long. CDR3: CASSFGTSRHNEQFF. The CDR3 nucleotides read TGTGCCAGCAGCTTTGGGACTAGCAGACACAATGAGCAGTTCTTC.

This sequence joins TRBV7-2 and TRBJ2-5; the D call may be TRBD1 or TRBD2 (6 bases each). Deletions cut 5 bases from V and 5 bases from J, with 18 bases between. Germline CDR1 is SGHTA and CDR2 is FQGNSA. The CDR3 contains 15 residues. In DNA form, the CDR3 reads TGTGCCAGCAGCCCTCAAGAGAGGGGGGTCGAGACCCAGTACTTC. The encoded protein is CASSPQERGVETQYF.

This clonotype came up many times. The chain recombines TRBV6-1 with TRBJ2-7; 11 bases agree with TRBD2. Germline assignment: CDR1 MNHNS and CDR2 SASEGT. This CDR3 region has 15 residues. J was trimmed by 2 bases and V by 6 bases; bases with no gene match: 6. The chain's CDR3 is CASSGLAGYAYEQYF. The CDR3, as DNA: TGTGCCAGCAGCGGACTAGCGGGCTACGCCTACGAGCAGTACTTC.

In its sample, this clonotype was seen a few times. The J gene is TRBJ1-1, the V gene TRBV19; D uncertain. The ends were cut back, 4 bases at V and 1 base at J, with 7 bases in the middle. Per germline, CDR1 LNHDA and CDR2 SQIVND (reference sequence). CDR3 length equals 13 residues. CDR3 residues: CASSTTGNTEAFF. In DNA, the CDR3 is TGTGCCAGTAGTACAACGGGGAACACTGAAGCTTTCTTT.

This clonotype was recorded many times. V usage is TRBV19 and J usage is TRBJ2-5, with D possibly TRBD1 on 5 matching bases. V shed 3 bases and J shed 5 bases, with 22 bases lying between them. This CDR3 comprises 17 residues. The V gene's germline CDR1 is LNHDA and CDR2 SQIVND (reference sequence). CDR3 region: CASSIVGLRMGLETQYF. CDR3 DNA sequence: TGTGCCAGTAGTATTGTTGGCTTGCGGATGGGGCTGGAGACCCAGTACTTC.

This clonotype appeared a few times. The chain joins TRBV28 to TRBJ2-7, with D unresolved. Germline CDR1 reads MDHEN; CDR2 reads SYDVKM. Trimming cost V 5 bases and J 3 bases, with 11 bases left between them. This CDR3 is 13 amino acids long. The chain's CDR3 is CASSPADLYEQYF. For the CDR3, the DNA is TGTGCCAGCAGTCCCGCGGATCTCTACGAGCAGTACTTC. The full variable domain, rest sourced from reference TRBV28 and TRBJ2-7, is DVKVTQSSRYLVKRTGEKVFLECVQDMDHENMFWYRQDPGLGLRLIYFSYDVKMKEKGDIPEGYSVSREKKERFSLILESASTNQTSMYLCASSPADLYEQYFGPGTRLTVT.

To note about this clonotype: A much larger clone lies one base from this, so it may be a read error. The chain combines TRBV28 with TRBJ2-1; 7 bases agree with TRBD2. Germline V CDR1 and CDR2: MDHEN, SYDVKM. The CDR3 length is 16 residues. The CDR3 region is CASSPPGTKTYNDQFF. CDR3 sequence (DNA): TGTGCCAGCAGTCCCCCCGGGACTAAAACCTACAATGACCAGTTCTTC.

The chain employs TRBV2 and TRBJ2-5; 7 bases match TRBD2. The length of the CDR3 is 17 residues. J gave up 1 base and V 4 bases, and 12 bases lay outside the gene matches. Per germline, CDR1 SNHLY and CDR2 FYNNEI. The CDR3 bases are TGTGCCAGCAGTGCGGGGGAAGCGGGACCCCTCCAAGAGACCCAGTACTTC. Translated, it gives CASSAGEAGPLQETQYF. Full variable domain (missing parts from reference TRBV2 and TRBJ2-5): EPEVTQTPSHQVTQMGQEVILRCVPISNHLYFYWYRQILGQKVEFLVSFYNNEISEKSEIFDDQFSVERPDGSNFTLKIRSTKLEDSAMYFCASSAGEAGPLQETQYFGPGTRLLVL.

This clonotype was found a few times. The chain recombines TRBV5-1 with TRBJ2-4, with unresolved D. Germline assignment: CDR1 SGHRS and CDR2 YFSETQ. Trimming cost V 4 bases and J 1 base, with 9 bases left between them. The CDR3 is 14 residues long. The CDR3 DNA reads TGCGCCAGCAGCACCCAGGAGGCCAAAAACATTCAGTACTTC. Translation gives CASSTQEAKNIQYF.

This clonotype was recorded many times. The chain employs TRBV20-1 and TRBJ2-2; the D gene is possibly TRBD1 (7 bases). V was shortened by 6 bases and J by 7 bases, with 18 bases between the two germline ends. The CDR3 contains 14 residues. The germline CDR1 and CDR2 sequences are DFQATT and SNEGSKA (reference sequence). The CDR3 reads CSASQGGRGGELFF. CDR3 DNA: TGCAGTGCCAGCCAGGGGGGCAGAGGCGGGGAGCTGTTTTTT.

This chain joins TRBV5-5 and TRBJ2-1; 10 positions agree with TRBD1. The CDR3 loop spans 14 amino acids. CDR1 and CDR2 from the germline V gene are SGHKS and YYEKEE (reference sequence). The V gene end was trimmed by 4 bases and the J gene end by 9 bases; junction bases not matched to a gene: 7. CDR3: CASSPRQGAGEQFF. CDR3 in DNA: TGTGCCAGCAGCCCTAGACAGGGGGCTGGTGAGCAGTTCTTC.

This clonotype was counted between two and nine times. The chain joins TRBV29-1 to TRBJ2-5; D might be TRBD2 (6 bases). This CDR3 spans 15 amino acids. The V and J ends lost 3 bases and 2 bases respectively, with 16 bases between them. The V gene's germline CDR1 is SQVTM and CDR2 ANQGSEA. DNA of the CDR3: TGCAGCGTTGATTGGAGGCTAGCGCAACAAGAGACCCAGTACTTC. Protein: CSVDWRLAQQETQYF.

In this sample, this clonotype turned up a few times. The rearrangement uses TRBV20-1 and TRBJ1-2, with TRBD1 identical over 7 bases. Germline CDR1 DFQATT, CDR2 SNEGSKA (reference sequence). The CDR3 spans 15 residues. V gave up 3 bases and J gave up 0 bases; unmatched junction bases: 7. The chain's CDR3 is CSARPPGTANYGYTF. The CDR3 DNA reads as TGCAGTGCTAGGCCACCCGGGACAGCTAACTATGGCTACACCTTC.

This clonotype has at least ten counts. The rearrangement links TRBV6-5 to TRBJ2-1, with TRBD2 identical over 12 bases. There are 15 residues in the CDR3. The V and J ends lost 6 bases and 4 bases, in that order; junction bases with no gene match: 4. Germline V gene sequence: CDR1 MNHEY, CDR2 SVGAGI. CDR3 loop: CASRGGLAGYNEQFF. The CDR3 DNA reads as TGTGCCAGCAGGGGGGGACTAGCGGGTTACAATGAGCAGTTCTTC.

This clonotype was detected a few times. The gene calls are TRBV9 and TRBJ2-2; maybe TRBD1 (6 bases). Germline V gene lookup returns CDR1 SGDLS and CDR2 YYNGEE. This CDR3 contains 14 residues. V was shortened by 3 bases and J by 4 bases, with 10 bases between the two germline ends. The DNA of the CDR3 is TGTGCCAGCAGCGGACAGGCGCTCACCGGGGAGCTGTTTTTT. It specifies CASSGQALTGELFF.

Many counts were recorded for this clonotype. The chain couples TRBV20-1 to TRBJ2-3; D possibly corresponds to TRBD2 (6 bases). The CDR3 extends over 16 amino acids. Germline V gene data show CDR1 as DFQATT and CDR2 as SNEGSKA (reference sequence). The V end was cut by 0 bases, the J end by 1 base, with 14 bases between. The CDR3 region has the DNA TGCAGTGCTAGAGATCTTGGAGGGTGGGGCACAGATACGCAGTATTTT. It is translated as CSARDLGGWGTDTQYF.

Ten or more counts support this clonotype. The rearrangement links TRBV3-1 to TRBJ2-1, with D perhaps matching TRBD1 (6 bases). This CDR3 comprises 15 residues. V was trimmed by 1 base and J by 6 bases, leaving 13 bases between them. The germline V gene has CDR1 LGHDT and CDR2 YNNKEL (reference sequence). Written as DNA, the CDR3 is TGTGCCAGCAGCCAAGCGAGACAGGAAACCAATGAGCAGTTCTTC. This codes for CASSQARQETNEQFF.

A note on this clonotype: A much larger clone sits a single nucleotide away, making a read error possible. This likely comes from a read error, as the CDR3 has no conserved phenylalanine or tryptophan at its end. The CDR3 is CSARDSSGGQTQYL. CDR3 nucleotides: TGCAGTGCTAGAGATTCTAGCGGGGGACAGACCCAGTACTTA. The chain couples TRBV20-1 to TRBJ2-5, with TRBD2 matching over 10 bases. The CDR3 extends over 14 amino acids. With 0 bases clipped from V and 6 bases from J, the junction kept 4 bases outside the gene matches. The germline gives CDR1 DFQATT, CDR2 SNEGSKA (reference sequence).